The 5 T cell receptor beta chains listed next were all sequenced from one sample in a study of CXCR3-negative and CXCR3-positive naive CD8 T cells. UMI-labeled TRB cDNA libraries were prepared by 5' RACE. Each CDR3 protein gets one entry in TCRdb, which reprocessed the 5' RACE reads and gives no DNA. Here the sample table reports 50,000 to 65,000 distinct CDR3 sequences. Material for sequencing was naive CXCR3- CD8+ T cells from blood. Specified subset: CD45RO-CCR7+CD27+CD95- naive CD8+ T cells lacking CXCR3 (TNR3-). All receptors derive from a human donor in good health. Some clones in this sample may be carry-over from other donors' samples.

V usage is TRBV7-9 and J usage is TRBJ2-7. The germline V gene encodes CDR1 SEHNR and CDR2 FQNEAQ (reference sequence). The CDR3 is 12 amino acids. CDR3 sequence reads: CASAVSAYEQYF.

The chain has TRBV5-6 and TRBJ1-5; lacking DNA, the TRBD1 call made by TCRdb goes unchecked. CDR1 is SGHDT, CDR2 YYEEEE, per germline. The CDR3 covers 16 residues. The CDR3 loop is CASSHGTAYSNQPQHF.

The chain links TRBV27 to TRBJ2-5; the D gene TCRdb calls, TRBD2, cannot be checked with no DNA. This CDR3 is built from 12 residues. The V gene's germline CDR1 is MNHEY and CDR2 SMNVEV (reference sequence). Here the CDR3 reads CASSFLGGLVYF.

The V gene is TRBV5-4, the J gene TRBJ2-7. This CDR3 spans 12 amino acids. Germline CDR1 is SGHNT and CDR2 is YYREEE (reference sequence). The chain's CDR3 is CASSLTNSEQYF. The entire variable domain, with the rest obtained from reference TRBV5-4 and TRBJ2-7, is as follows: ETGVTQSPTHLIKTRGQQVTLRCSSQSGHNTVSWYQQALGQGPQFIFQYYREEENGRGNFPPRFSGLQFPNYSSELNVNALELDDSALYLCASSLTNSEQYFGPGTRLTVT.

J is TRBJ2-7 and V is TRBV18; TCRdb returns TRBD1, unconfirmable since there is no DNA. CDR3 length: 15 amino acids. Looked up from germline, CDR1 is KGHSH and CDR2 is LQKENI. CDR3 loop: CASSPGQARKDEQYF.